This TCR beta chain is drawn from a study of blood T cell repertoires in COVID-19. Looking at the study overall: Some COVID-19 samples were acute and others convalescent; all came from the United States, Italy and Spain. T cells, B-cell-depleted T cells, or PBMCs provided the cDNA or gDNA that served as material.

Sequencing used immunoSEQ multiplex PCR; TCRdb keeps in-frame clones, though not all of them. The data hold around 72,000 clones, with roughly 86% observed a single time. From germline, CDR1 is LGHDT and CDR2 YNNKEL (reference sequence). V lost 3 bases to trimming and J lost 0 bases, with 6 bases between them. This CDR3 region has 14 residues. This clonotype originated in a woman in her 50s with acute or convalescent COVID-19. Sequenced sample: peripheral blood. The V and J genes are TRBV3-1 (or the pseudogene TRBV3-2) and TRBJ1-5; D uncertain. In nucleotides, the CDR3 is TGTGCCAGCAGCCAGACTTATAGCAATCAGCCCCAGCATTTT. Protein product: CASSQTYSNQPQHF.